These 27 T cell receptor beta chains came from one sample sequenced in a study of T cells in women clearing cervical HPV infection. The table came from immunoSEQ multiplex PCR; TCRdb's copy has only in-frame clones and leaves some out. Recorded for this sample: fewer than 35,000 clones. Sample: blood buffy coat. The receptors were sampled from a woman between 18 and 70 years old with a cervical HPV16 infection that either progressed to CIN3+ or cleared (not recorded which).

Details on this clone: The missing CDR3 end, 3 residues past where the read stops, is filled in from the germline J gene. J is TRBJ2-4 and V is TRBV18, with D possibly being TRBD2 (6 bases). CDR1 and CDR2 from the germline V gene are KGHSH and LQKENI. CDR3 size: 14 residues. CDR3 region: CASSPPGGNQPQYF. The CDR3 DNA, read in part, is TGTGCCAGCTCACCACCGGGCGGGAATCAGCCT.

Concerning this clone itself: The CDR3 end lies 3 residues beyond the end of the read and is filled in from the germline J gene. The V and J genes are TRBV19 and TRBJ2-2; maybe TRBD2 (5 bases). Germline values: CDR1 LNHDA, CDR2 SQIVND (reference sequence). CDR3 length: 16 amino acids. The germline V and J ends were trimmed by 4 bases and 5 bases, with 17 bases remaining between them. Partial CDR3 DNA: TGTGCCAGTAGTAGCGGTTGGCGGGTAGGAACCGGGGAG. Its translation: CASSSGWRVGTGE. The whole CDR3 region reads CASSSGWRVGTGELFF.

CDR3 sequence: CASSSNRGSETQYF. The sequenced CDR3 bases are TGTGCCAGCAGCTCAAACAGGGGGTCGGAGACC. This sequence joins TRBV5-4 and TRBJ2-5; TRBD1 matches at 8 bases. The CDR3 extends 3 residues past the end of the read, so its final part is completed from the germline J gene. Per germline, CDR1 SGHNT and CDR2 YYREEE (reference sequence). V lost 3 bases and J lost 5; bases outside the gene matches: 6. The CDR3 is 14 amino acids.

About this clone itself: The read finishes 3 residues shy of the CDR3 end, and the germline J gene is used to complete it. This sequence joins TRBV9 and TRBJ2-5; 12 bases are shared with TRBD1. The CDR3 runs 16 residues. Trimming cost V 3 bases and J 5 bases; bases outside gene matches: 8. Germline V gene lookup returns CDR1 SGDLS and CDR2 YYNGEE. CDR3 in amino acids: CASSAGTGGRGETQYF. Incomplete CDR3 DNA: TGTGCCAGCAGCGCAGGGACAGGGGGCCGGGGGGAGACC. Looking up the rest from reference TRBV9 and TRBJ2-5 gives the full variable domain: DSGVTQTPKHLITATGQRVTLRCSPRSGDLSVYWYQQSLDQGLQFLIQYYNGEERAKGNILERFSAQQFPDLHSELNLSSLELGDSALYFCASSAGTGGRGETQYFGPGTRLLVL.

This CDR3 reads CASSILRGQGETQYF. CDR3 DNA, as far as it was read: TGCGCCAGCAGCATACTCAGGGGGCAGGGAGAGACG. The genes are TRBV5-1 and TRBJ2-3, with 8 bases fitting TRBD1. The sequenced fragment ends 3 residues before the CDR3 boundary, so the rest is inferred from the germline J gene. In germline, CDR1 is SGHRS, CDR2 YFSETQ. The CDR3 loop spans 15 amino acids.

As concerns this clone: The CDR3 goes on 3 residues after the read ends, and that part is filled in from the germline J gene. V gene TRBV27 combines with J gene TRBJ2-5; 8 bases map to TRBD2. There are 14 residues in the CDR3. V lost 5 bases, J lost 5 bases, and 7 bases stayed unmatched. In germline, CDR1 is MNHEY, CDR2 SMNVEV (reference sequence). The CDR3 bases that were read are TGTGCCAGCAGTCGTAGCGGGGTCGGGGAGACC. This codes for CASSRSGVGET. The CDR3, in full, reads CASSRSGVGETQYF.

For this clone: The read terminates 3 residues ahead of where the CDR3 ends, so the germline J gene completes it. The V gene is TRBV10-2, the J gene TRBJ2-5; 12 bases are shared with TRBD2. Germline CDR1 and CDR2: WSHSY and SAAADI. The CDR3 is 14 amino acids. Trimming at V came to 5 bases and at J to 6 bases, leaving 4 bases not matched to a gene. The CDR3 region is CASSPSGRVQTQYF. CDR3 bases read: TGCGCCAGCAGTCCTAGCGGGAGGGTTCAGACC.

In the case of this clone: The read comes to an end 3 residues before the CDR3 does, leaving the germline J gene to fill in the end. The rearrangement links TRBV6-1 to TRBJ2-3; the D gene is possibly TRBD2 (5 bases). This CDR3 spans 16 amino acids. CDR1 MNHNS and CDR2 SASEGT come from the germline V gene. Trimming removed 1 base from V and 0 bases from J, with 11 bases in between. This CDR3 reads CASSEGTLPSTDTQYF. Incomplete CDR3 DNA: TGTGCCAGCAGTGAAGGGACTTTGCCTAGCACAGATACG.

As concerns this clone: The DNA ends 3 residues before the CDR3 does, and the rest of the CDR3 is filled in from the germline J gene. This chain uses TRBV20-1 with TRBJ2-1, with D unclear. Trimming cost V 7 bases and J 8 bases, with 15 bases left between them. The CDR3 spans 12 residues. CDR1 and CDR2 (germline): DFQATT, SNEGSKA (reference sequence). Incomplete CDR3 DNA: TGCAGTGGGCGAGCTGGGCTCTATGAG. Protein product: CSGRAGLYE. The complete CDR3 protein is CSGRAGLYEQFF.

Concerning this clone: The read terminates 3 residues before the CDR3 end, so the remaining end is supplied by the germline J gene. The V gene is TRBV11-2, the J gene TRBJ2-3, with D unclear. V gave up 3 bases and J gave up 4 bases, with 8 bases separating them. Germline loops: CDR1 SGHAT, CDR2 FQNNGV. The CDR3 loop spans 13 amino acids. CDR3 protein: CASSFGLADTQYF. The CDR3 DNA, read in part, is TGTGCCAGCAGCTTTGGTTTAGCAGATACG.

Details on this clone: The read terminates 3 residues before the CDR3 end, so the remaining end is supplied by the germline J gene. The gene calls are TRBV30 and TRBJ2-7; 7 nucleotides align to TRBD2. The CDR3 covers 14 residues. From germline, CDR1 is GTSNPN and CDR2 SVGIG (reference sequence). Trimming removed 0 bases from V and 6 bases from J; junction bases left unmatched: 8. CDR3 DNA (partial): TGTGCCTGGAGTGTCGGCGGGAGTATGGGCGAG. It yields the protein CAWSVGGSMGE. In full, the CDR3 reads CAWSVGGSMGEQYF.

About this clone itself: The missing CDR3 end, 3 residues past where the read stops, is filled in from the germline J gene. The rearrangement uses TRBV7-9 and TRBJ1-2; D possibly corresponds to TRBD1 (5 bases). Germline lookup yields CDR1 SEHNR and CDR2 FQNEAQ (reference sequence). The CDR3 runs to 14 residues. CDR3: CASSFGQNIYDYTF. The sequenced part of the CDR3 DNA is TGTGCCAGCAGCTTTGGACAAAATATCTACGAC.

On this clone itself: The read terminates 3 residues ahead of where the CDR3 ends, so the germline J gene completes it. The chain couples TRBV19 to TRBJ2-7; possible D gene TRBD1, 5 bases. CDR1 LNHDA and CDR2 SQIVND come from the germline V gene (reference sequence). The V end lost 4 bases, the J end lost 1 base, and 17 bases lay between the germline ends. The CDR3 is 16 residues long. The part of the CDR3 DNA that was read is TGTGCCAGTAGTACCCGGAGCACAGGTTTTTCCTACGAG. Residues: CASSTRSTGFSYE. The entire CDR3 is CASSTRSTGFSYEQYF.

As regards this clone: Read coverage stops 3 residues before the CDR3 terminus; the germline J gene supplies the remainder. The chain employs TRBV7-2 and TRBJ2-3; TRBD2 is a possible D gene (5 bases). The V and J ends lost 1 base and 8 bases respectively, with 10 bases between them. Germline-derived CDR1 and CDR2 are SGHTA and FQGNSA. This CDR3 is built from 13 residues. Partial CDR3 DNA: TGTGCCAGCAGCTTAGGGGTCGAGGGTACG. It is translated as CASSLGVEGT. The entire CDR3 protein reads CASSLGVEGTQYF. Using reference TRBV7-2 and TRBJ2-3 for the parts outside the CDR3, the full variable domain is GAGVSQSPSNKVTEKGKDVELRCDPISGHTALYWYRQSLGQGLEFLIYFQGNSAPDKSGLPSDRFSAERTGGSVSTLTIQRTQQEDSAVYLCASSLGVEGTQYFGPGTRLTVL.

For this clone: The read falls 3 residues short of the CDR3 end, and the missing part is taken from the germline J gene. This chain joins TRBV29-1 and TRBJ2-7; the D gene is possibly TRBD1 (6 bases). CDR1 is SQVTM, CDR2 ANQGSEA, per germline. Deletions cut 7 bases from V and 2 bases from J, with 15 bases between. This CDR3 has 13 amino acids. CDR3 in amino acids: CSGTGTSTYEQYF. Incomplete CDR3 DNA: TGCAGCGGGACCGGGACATCAACCTACGAG.

As to this clone: The read finishes 3 residues shy of the CDR3 end, and the germline J gene is used to complete it. The genes are TRBV20-1 and TRBJ2-7, with 7 nucleotides matching TRBD1. CDR1 is DFQATT, CDR2 SNEGSKA, per germline (reference sequence). The CDR3 consists of 13 residues. V was pared by 7 bases and J by 0 bases, with 6 bases of the junction left unmatched. The CDR3: CSVPTGFSYEQYF. The CDR3 bases that were read are TGCAGTGTTCCGACAGGGTTCTCCTACGAG.

In the case of this clone: The CDR3 extends 3 residues past the end of the read, so its final part is completed from the germline J gene. V is TRBV20-1 and J is TRBJ2-3, with 7 nucleotides matching TRBD2. The CDR3 has 13 residues. The germline V gene has CDR1 DFQATT and CDR2 SNEGSKA (reference sequence). Trimming cost V 6 bases and J 4 bases; bases outside gene matches: 7. The covered CDR3 bases are TGCAGTGCCATTGGACTAGTGGCAGATACG. Its translation: CSAIGLVADT. The whole CDR3 protein is CSAIGLVADTQYF.

The sequenced part of the CDR3 DNA is TGTGCCAGCCGTTCCACCGGGGAG. Its translation: CASRSTGE. The entire CDR3 sequence reads CASRSTGELFF. The gene calls are TRBV7-3 and TRBJ2-2; D unresolved. Coverage ceases 3 residues before the CDR3 finishes, and the germline J gene fills in the end. The CDR3 sequence is 11 residues long. Trimming removed 8 bases from V and 4 bases from J, with 5 bases in between. CDR1 SGHTA and CDR2 FQGTGA come from the germline V gene.

Worth noting for this clone: The read terminates 3 residues before the CDR3 end, so the remaining end is supplied by the germline J gene. The V and J genes are TRBV18 and TRBJ2-4, with D possibly being TRBD1 (6 bases). The CDR3 is 14 amino acids. Germline CDR1 reads KGHSH; CDR2 reads LQKENI. CDR3 loop: CASSPVWDNYGQYF. The sequenced CDR3 bases are TGTGCCAGCTCACCGGTATGGGACAACTATGGT. The full variable domain, with the rest looked up from reference TRBV18 and TRBJ2-4, is NAGVMQNPRHLVRRRGQEARLRCSPMKGHSHVYWYRQLPEEGLKFMVYLQKENIIDESGMPKERFSAEFPKEGPSILRIQQVVRGDSAAYFCASSPVWDNYGQYFGAGTRLSVL.

As to this clone: From the germline J gene comes the end of the CDR3, since the read stops 3 residues before it. V gene TRBV7-3 combines with J gene TRBJ2-5; 7 bases are shared with TRBD2. Germline assignment: CDR1 SGHTA and CDR2 FQGTGA. J gave up 5 bases and V 5 bases, and 11 bases lay outside the gene matches. The CDR3 covers 15 residues. The CDR3 bases that were read are TGTGCCAGCAGCCCCTCAGGCGGGAGTGCGGAGACC. Its translation is CASSPSGGSAET. Given in full, the CDR3 is CASSPSGGSAETQYF.

On this clone itself: From the germline J gene comes the end of the CDR3, since the read stops 3 residues before it. V is TRBV19 and J is TRBJ2-7, with 9 bases that match TRBD1. Germline values: CDR1 LNHDA, CDR2 SQIVND (reference sequence). Trimming removed 5 bases from V and 6 bases from J; junction bases left unmatched: 5. The CDR3 length is 13 residues. The CDR3 sequence is CASSPGQGAEQYF. CDR3 DNA (partial): TGTGCCAGTAGTCCGGGACAGGGCGCCGAG.

In regard to this clone: The CDR3 extends 3 residues past the end of the read, so its final part is completed from the germline J gene. The chain is built from TRBV19 and TRBJ2-1; 11 bases are shared with TRBD2. This CDR3 contains 15 residues. In germline, CDR1 is LNHDA, CDR2 SQIVND (reference sequence). The V segment lost 3 bases and the J segment 9 bases; nucleotides outside the gene matches: 7. CDR3: CASSIISGRVGEQFF. The DNA read from the CDR3 is TGTGCCAGTAGTATTATTAGCGGGAGGGTCGGTGAG.

As for this clone: The read finishes 3 residues shy of the CDR3 end, and the germline J gene is used to complete it. The rearrangement links TRBV7-9 to TRBJ1-4, with a weak D call TRBD1 (5 bases). The CDR3 covers 15 residues. Trimming took off 5 bases at V and 3 bases at J, with 13 bases between the two ends. Germline V gives CDR1 SEHNR, CDR2 FQNEAQ (reference sequence). CDR3 in amino acids: CASSRDSVPNEKLFF. CDR3 DNA, as far as it was read: TGTGCCAGCAGCCGCGACAGCGTCCCTAATGAAAAA.

A note on this clone: The sequenced fragment ends 3 residues before the CDR3 boundary, so the rest is inferred from the germline J gene. J is TRBJ2-2 and V is TRBV2; a possible D gene is TRBD2 (7 bases). Looked up from germline, CDR1 is SNHLY and CDR2 is FYNNEI. The CDR3 runs to 14 residues. The part of the CDR3 DNA that was read is TGTGCCAGCAGTACACAGGGAGGGAATTCACCG. Residues: CASSTQGGNSP. The entire CDR3 reads CASSTQGGNSPLFF.

Comment on this clone: The read ends 3 residues shy of where the CDR3 ends; the end is completed using the germline J gene. This chain uses TRBV29-1 with TRBJ1-1; D remains ambiguous. The CDR3 runs 13 residues. Trimming left V 4 bases short and J 4 bases short, with 13 bases between. Germline-derived CDR1 and CDR2 are SQVTM and ANQGSEA. The DNA read from the CDR3 is TGCAGCGTTGGGTCGCAGGAGGGCACTGAA. It specifies CSVGSQEGTE. The whole CDR3 region reads CSVGSQEGTEAFF.

Concerning this clone itself: Coverage ceases 3 residues before the CDR3 finishes, and the germline J gene fills in the end. The same CDR3 can be traced to other DNA sequences in this sample. The chain employs TRBV19 and TRBJ1-3, with 9 bases aligning to TRBD1. The CDR3 runs to 14 residues. Germline V gene data show CDR1 as LNHDA and CDR2 as SQIVND (reference sequence). The CDR3 bases that were read are TGTGCCAGTAGAGAACGGGACAGGGAAGTAACT. Its translation is CASRERDREVT. In full, the CDR3 is CASRERDREVTIYF.

Concerning this clone: From the germline J gene comes the end of the CDR3, since the read stops 3 residues before it. The chain couples TRBV7-3 to TRBJ2-7, with TRBD1 identical over 10 bases. This CDR3 is 15 amino acids long. V gave up 0 bases and J gave up 6 bases; unmatched junction bases: 5. Germline V gene lookup returns CDR1 SGHTA and CDR2 FQGTGA. CDR3 sequence: CASSLTGTGVREQYF. CDR3 DNA, as far as it was read: TGTGCCAGCAGCTTAACCGGGACAGGGGTTCGCGAG.